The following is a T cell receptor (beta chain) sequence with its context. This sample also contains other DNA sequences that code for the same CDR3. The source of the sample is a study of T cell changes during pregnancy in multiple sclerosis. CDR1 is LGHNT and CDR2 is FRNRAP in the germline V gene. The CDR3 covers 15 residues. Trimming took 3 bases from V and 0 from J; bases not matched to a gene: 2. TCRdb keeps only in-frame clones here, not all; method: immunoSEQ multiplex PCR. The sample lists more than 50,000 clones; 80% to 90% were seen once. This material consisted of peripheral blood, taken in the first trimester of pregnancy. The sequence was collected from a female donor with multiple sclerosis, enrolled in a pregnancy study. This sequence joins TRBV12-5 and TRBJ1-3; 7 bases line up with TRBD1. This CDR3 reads CASGFGTVSGNTIYF. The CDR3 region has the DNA TGTGCTAGTGGTTTCGGGACAGTCTCTGGAAACACCATATATTTT.